This TCR beta chain was obtained from a study of T-cell reconstitution after alpha-beta-depleted transplantation in children. Trimming cost V 6 bases and J 4 bases, with 7 bases left between them. CDR3 length equals 12 residues. The germline gives CDR1 DFQATT, CDR2 SNEGSKA (reference sequence). Unique molecular identifiers were incorporated during preparation of the TCRbeta library. TCRdb called the PCR reads again in MiXCR, with one record for every CDR3 protein. This table has about 100,000 distinct CDR3 sequences, 7% to 8% appearing once. In regard to this clonotype: A much larger clone lies a single base off, so this may be a read error. As the CDR3 is not closed by the conserved phenylalanine or tryptophan, this likely results from a read error.

The source was PBMCs, collected before TCRalphabeta/CD19-depleted stem cell transplant. The TCR sequence derives from a boy younger than 10 with acute lymphoblastic leukemia, due to receive a stem cell transplant. The rearrangement links TRBV20-1 to TRBJ1-6; D is uncertain. CDR3 DNA sequence: TGCAGTGCGGGCGGATATAATTCACCCCTCCACTGT. It translates to CSAGGYNSPLHC.